The 10 T cell receptor beta chains in this list originate from one sample, sequenced in a study of T cells in Graves' hyperthyroidism and ophthalmopathy. Using RNA transcripts as the source, TCR beta CDR3 regions were amplified. A first-round RT-PCR of the TCR CDR3 used the HTBI primer set. TCRdb reprocessed the multiplex PCR reads with MiXCR, giving one entry per CDR3 protein. The table includes a few hundred thousand distinct CDR3 sequences, about 17% detected once. The specimen was blood. The receptors here all came from a man aged 35 to 55 with Graves' hyperthyroidism.

In this sample, this clonotype turned up many times. The chain recombines TRBV18 with TRBJ1-5, with 7 bases identical to TRBD1. The CDR3 has 16 amino acids. Germline loops: CDR1 KGHSH, CDR2 LQKENI. After removal of 1 base from V and 5 bases from J, the junction contained 8 bases not matched to a gene. DNA of the CDR3: TGTGCCAGCTCACCACGTTTCGCAGGGGGAGATCAGCCCCAGCATTTT. It translates to CASSPRFAGGDQPQHF.

This clonotype came up many times. The chain employs TRBV2 and TRBJ1-1; D is undetermined. Germline V gene data show CDR1 as SNHLY and CDR2 as FYNNEI. Trimming removed 4 bases at V and 3 bases at J, with 9 bases between. CDR3 length: 13 residues. CDR3 region: CASSGLTHTEAFF. As DNA, the CDR3 is TGTGCCAGCAGTGGATTAACCCACACTGAAGCTTTCTTT.

This clonotype was seen repeatedly, ten times or more. The chain is built from TRBV28 and TRBJ2-1; 11 bases agree with TRBD2. Germline V lookup: CDR1 MDHEN, CDR2 SYDVKM. The CDR3 contains 14 residues. Germline trimming cut 7 bases from V and 8 bases from J; bases unmatched to any gene: 7. CDR3 loop: CASKPSGGLDEQFF. CDR3 DNA: TGTGCCAGCAAACCTAGCGGGGGGTTAGATGAGCAGTTCTTC.

V is TRBV18 and J is TRBJ2-7, with D perhaps being TRBD1 or TRBD2 (5 bases each). The CDR3 runs to 15 residues. V was pared by 0 bases and J by 6 bases, with 15 bases between. Germline CDR1 reads KGHSH; CDR2 reads LQKENI. Written as DNA, the CDR3 is TGTGCCAGCTCACCACCGTCGGGTAAGGGACGCGAGCAGTACTTC. This sequence encodes CASSPPSGKGREQYF.

This clonotype appeared a few times. The rearrangement links TRBV6-2 or TRBV6-3 to TRBJ2-1, with D hard to call. Germline loops: CDR1 MNHEY, CDR2 SVGEGT. The CDR3 sequence is 12 residues long. Between the trimmed V and J ends, which lost 6 bases and 12 bases, there was a span of 15 bases. Written as DNA, the CDR3 is TGTGCCAGCAGCCCTCACCCAAAGGGGCAGTTCTTC. Protein product: CASSPHPKGQFF.

This clonotype was seen only a few times. The CDR3 reads CASSQDRGLGSSNQPQHF. The CDR3 DNA reads as TGTGCCAGCAGCCAGGACAGGGGGCTGGGGTCTAGCAATCAGCCCCAGCATTTT. This chain connects TRBV3-2 to TRBJ1-5; TRBD1 reflects the table's D call only, with no check against the DNA. TRBV3-2 counts as a pseudogene. The CDR3 sequence is 18 residues long.

This clonotype occurred once. This chain joins TRBV5-5 and TRBJ1-6; D is uncertain. V was shortened by 6 bases and J by 4 bases, with 11 bases between the two germline ends. This CDR3 comprises 14 residues. Germline lookup yields CDR1 SGHKS and CDR2 YYEKEE (reference sequence). The CDR3 loop is CASNTQRYNSPLHF. CDR3 bases: TGTGCCAGCAATACGCAGAGATATAATTCACCCCTCCACTTT.

This clonotype was detected ten times or more. The chain recombines TRBV28 with TRBJ1-5; D remains unclear. The CDR3 has 19 amino acids. The germline V and J ends were trimmed by 8 bases and 0 bases, with 26 bases remaining between them. Germline loops: CDR1 MDHEN, CDR2 SYDVKM. CDR3 sequence reads: CASGRIPLDVSDSNQPQHF. CDR3 DNA: TGTGCCAGCGGAAGAATCCCCCTCGACGTGAGTGATAGCAATCAGCCCCAGCATTTT.

The table lists this clonotype with many counts. The V and J genes are TRBV2 and TRBJ2-6; D is unresolved. Trimming pared 1 base from V and 0 bases from J, leaving 13 bases between. This CDR3 contains 18 residues. The germline V gene encodes CDR1 SNHLY and CDR2 FYNNEI. CDR3 loop: CASSEVQGYLSGANVLTF. The CDR3 coding sequence is TGTGCCAGCAGTGAAGTTCAAGGATACCTCTCTGGGGCCAACGTCCTGACTTTC.

The rearrangement links TRBV4-2 to TRBJ1-6; a possible D gene is TRBD1 (5 bases). The germline V gene encodes CDR1 LGHNA and CDR2 YNFKEQ. The CDR3 extends over 16 amino acids. Trimming took off 2 bases at V and 4 bases at J, with 12 bases between the two ends. CDR3 region: CASSQPRGLYNSPLHF. CDR3 DNA: TGTGCCAGCAGCCAACCACGGGGGTTGTATAATTCACCCCTCCACTTT.